These 17 T cell receptor beta chains came from one sample sequenced in a study of identifying expanded T cells in peripheral blood. The table came from immunoSEQ multiplex PCR; TCRdb's copy has only in-frame clones and leaves some out. The table shows tens of thousands of clones, with 70% to 90% occurring only once. Sequencing was carried out using blood. The receptors were gathered from a person aged 18 to 70 in good health.

The chain recombines TRBV6-6 with TRBJ2-7, with TRBD2 matching over 7 bases. CDR1 and CDR2 from the germline V gene are MNHNY and SVGAGI (reference sequence). Germline trimming cut 5 bases from V and 4 bases from J; bases unmatched to any gene: 8. The CDR3 spans 14 residues. In nucleotides, the CDR3 is TGTGCCAGCAGTCGCCGGGCGGGAGTTTACGAGCAGTACTTC. It encodes CASSRRAGVYEQYF.

This clone is a singleton in its sample. The chain has TRBV27 and TRBJ1-1; no definite D call. The V and J ends lost 8 bases and 4 bases respectively, with 14 bases between them. This CDR3 comprises 13 residues. Germline V gene lookup returns CDR1 MNHEY and CDR2 SMNVEV (reference sequence). The CDR3 loop reads CASEVTAGTEAFF. Written as DNA, the CDR3 is TGTGCCAGCGAAGTGACGGCGGGCACTGAAGCTTTCTTT.

CDR3 sequence (DNA): TGTGCCAGCAGCCACGGAGAGGATACGCAGTATTTT. Translation: CASSHGEDTQYF. This rearrangement joins TRBV7-2 to TRBJ2-3; D gene ambiguous. Germline V lookup: CDR1 SGHTA, CDR2 FQGNSA. The CDR3 sequence is 12 residues long. Deletions cut 5 bases from V and 6 bases from J, with 9 bases between. Combining the CDR3 with reference TRBV7-2 and TRBJ2-3 gives the whole variable domain GAGVSQSPSNKVTEKGKDVELRCDPISGHTALYWYRQSLGQGLEFLIYFQGNSAPDKSGLPSDRFSAERTGGSVSTLTIQRTQQEDSAVYLCASSHGEDTQYFGPGTRLTVL.

The chain uses TRBV7-3 and TRBJ2-1; 9 bases fit TRBD1. The CDR3 is made up of 13 amino acids. V shed 5 bases, J shed 9 bases, and the junction held 5 bases outside the gene matches. Germline V gene sequence: CDR1 SGHTA, CDR2 FQGTGA. The CDR3 protein is CASSPDRGGEQFF. CDR3 DNA: TGTGCCAGCAGCCCGGACAGGGGTGGTGAGCAGTTCTTC.

The chain joins TRBV2 to TRBJ2-5; 12 positions agree with TRBD1. This CDR3 has 15 amino acids. The V and J ends lost 4 bases and 5 bases, in that order; junction bases with no gene match: 5. Looked up from germline, CDR1 is SNHLY and CDR2 is FYNNEI. CDR3 in amino acids: CASSVGTGGAETQYF. CDR3 bases: TGTGCCAGCAGTGTTGGGACAGGGGGCGCGGAGACCCAGTACTTC. Together with reference TRBV2 and TRBJ2-5, the CDR3 gives the full variable domain: EPEVTQTPSHQVTQMGQEVILRCVPISNHLYFYWYRQILGQKVEFLVSFYNNEISEKSEIFDDQFSVERPDGSNFTLKIRSTKLEDSAMYFCASSVGTGGAETQYFGPGTRLLVL.

J is TRBJ2-3 and V is TRBV5-1; a weak D match, TRBD1 (6 bases). In germline, CDR1 is SGHRS, CDR2 YFSETQ. The CDR3 runs to 15 residues. The V end lost 2 bases, the J end lost 1 base, and 11 bases lay between the germline ends. CDR3 loop: CASSLDRPGTDTQYF. The CDR3 nucleotides are TGCGCCAGCAGCTTAGACAGGCCGGGCACAGATACGCAGTATTTT.

The genes are TRBV27 and TRBJ1-2; 9 bases are shared with TRBD1. The CDR3 loop spans 13 amino acids. Germline CDR1 reads MNHEY; CDR2 reads SMNVEV (reference sequence). The ends lost 5 bases at V and 4 bases at J; junction bases unmatched: 2. CDR3 nucleotide sequence: TGTGCCAGCAGTGGGACAGGGTCCTATGGCTACACCTTC. Protein product: CASSGTGSYGYTF.

The chain is built from TRBV15 and TRBJ2-7; TRBD1 might be the D (6 bases). Between the trimmed V and J ends, which lost 5 bases and 3 bases, there was a span of 8 bases. Germline CDR1 and CDR2: LNHNV and YYDKDF (reference sequence). The CDR3 is 12 residues long. CDR3 region: CATSLRGYEQYF. Written as DNA, the CDR3 is TGTGCCACCAGCCTCAGGGGCTACGAGCAGTACTTC.

In this sample, this clone turned up a few times. The chain carries TRBV7-9 and TRBJ2-1; 10 nucleotides agree with TRBD2. This CDR3 spans 14 amino acids. Losses at the gene ends were 3 bases for V and 7 bases for J; bases not matched to a gene: 3. Germline V lookup: CDR1 SEHNR, CDR2 FQNEAQ (reference sequence). The CDR3 region is CASSLGLAKNEQFF. In DNA form, the CDR3 reads TGTGCCAGCAGCTTGGGACTAGCGAAAAATGAGCAGTTCTTC.

The gene calls are TRBV9 and TRBJ2-2, with no clear D. Germline loops: CDR1 SGDLS, CDR2 YYNGEE. This CDR3 contains 14 residues. V was shortened by 2 bases and J by 3 bases, with 8 bases between the two germline ends. In DNA, the CDR3 is TGTGCCAGCAGCGTTACCACCTACACCGGGGAGCTGTTTTTT. This translates into CASSVTTYTGELFF.

The chain uses TRBV9 and TRBJ1-1; 7 positions match TRBD1. J gave up 1 base and V 6 bases, and 9 bases lay outside the gene matches. Germline CDR1 reads SGDLS; CDR2 reads YYNGEE. This CDR3 has 15 amino acids. CDR3 loop: CASTRWDRENTEAFF. Written as DNA, the CDR3 is TGTGCCAGCACCCGATGGGACAGAGAGAACACTGAAGCTTTCTTT.

The chain combines TRBV4-3 with TRBJ2-1; 10 positions agree with TRBD1. In germline, CDR1 is LGHNA, CDR2 YSLEER. After removal of 4 bases from V and 10 bases from J, the junction contained 13 bases not matched to a gene. This CDR3 region has 16 residues. CDR3 in amino acids: CASSLVGTGDTVEQFF. CDR3 DNA sequence: TGCGCCAGCAGCCTGGTTGGGACAGGGGATACCGTGGAGCAGTTCTTC.

V is TRBV4-1 and J is TRBJ1-5; a possible D gene is TRBD1 (5 bases). The CDR3 is 16 amino acids. CDR1 is MGHRA and CDR2 is YSYEKL in the germline V gene. Trimming removed 6 bases from V and 4 bases from J, with 19 bases in between. Here the CDR3 DNA reads TGCGCCAGCAGACTTACAACCGGGGCACTAAATCAGCCCCAGCATTTT. Residues: CASRLTTGALNQPQHF.

The chain couples TRBV11-2 to TRBJ2-2, with unresolved D. V was cut by 1 base and J by 0 bases, with 6 bases left in between. Germline V gene sequence: CDR1 SGHAT, CDR2 FQNNGV. The CDR3 has 15 residues. The DNA of the CDR3 is TGTGCCAGCAGCTTAGTGTCCGCGAACACCGGGGAGCTGTTTTTT. Translating gives CASSLVSANTGELFF.

The rearrangement links TRBV6-5 to TRBJ2-7, with 8 bases aligning to TRBD2. This CDR3 region has 14 residues. The V gene end was trimmed by 7 bases and the J gene end by 3 bases; junction bases not matched to a gene: 8. Germline assignment: CDR1 MNHEY and CDR2 SVGAGI. The CDR3 DNA follows: TGTGCCAGCACTCGAGCGGGAGATCTCTACGAGCAGTACTTC. Its protein product is CASTRAGDLYEQYF.

The rearrangement uses TRBV27 and TRBJ2-7; D call uncertain. The CDR3 spans 16 residues. CDR1 and CDR2 (germline): MNHEY, SMNVEV (reference sequence). V lost 6 bases, J lost 7 bases, and 25 bases lay in between. For the CDR3, the DNA is TGTGCCAGCAGGCGAATCTCGGCCCGACGATTTGGGGAGCAGTACTTC. Translation: CASRRISARRFGEQYF.

V gene TRBV9 combines with J gene TRBJ2-3; TRBD1 aligns across 7 bases. The CDR3 consists of 15 residues. Per germline, CDR1 SGDLS and CDR2 YYNGEE. Trimming cost V 2 bases and J 2 bases; bases outside gene matches: 5. CDR3 nucleotide sequence: TGTGCCAGCAGCGTTGGACAGGTGGCCACAGATACGCAGTATTTT. It specifies CASSVGQVATDTQYF.